A single TCR beta chain is shown here with its context. As yet, its antigen is unknown. The data are from a study of shared clonotypes between healthy human individuals. Overall study context: The study used three CD4 naive, three CD4 memory, two CD8 naive and one CD8 memory plate per donor. General study points: Expectations were that clonotype sharing among donors would be affected by sequencing depth. The sole specimen, blood, was sampled, and tissue repertoires likely differ. Rarefaction indicated that sorted-subset sequencing remained incomplete although depth was large.

The CDR3 spans 16 residues. V trimming: 0 bases; J trimming: 0 bases; junction bases outside the gene matches: 4. The germline gives CDR1 SGHRS, CDR2 YFSETQ. Generated by immunoSEQ multiplex PCR, the TCRdb table keeps only in-frame clones and is missing some. There are 2,100,000 or so clones in the sample; almost 96% occur only once, and roughly 0.13% lies in the top ten. The V call is TRBV5-1, the J call TRBJ2-3, with 7 positions matching TRBD1. The clonotype originates from a man aged 18 to 29 in good health. The sample comprised naive CD4+ T cells sorted from blood. Subset of the sample: CD45RA+ positively selected. This CDR3 reads CASSLARGRSTDTQYF. The CDR3 DNA follows: TGCGCCAGCAGCTTGGCGAGGGGGCGAAGCACAGATACGCAGTATTTT.